The entry below gives a single TCR beta chain sequence along with its context. The junction departs from the called germline gene at one end, perhaps through a read error. CDR1 and CDR2 from the germline V gene are MDHEN and SYDVKM. This CDR3 is built from 13 residues. The data were taken from a study of control samples from healthy donors and cancer patients. The protocol was immunoSEQ multiplex PCR, while the TCRdb copy is restricted to in-frame clones and leaves out a portion. Of 150,000 to 160,000 clones listed, roughly 94% are singletons. The clonotype originates from a man aged 40-49 years in good health. The gene calls are TRBV28 and TRBJ2-7; D gene uncertain. The sample consisted of blood. The CDR3 loop reads CASSSLDHLRGDF. In DNA, the CDR3 is TGTGCCAGCAGTTCCCTGGACCACCTACGTGGGGACTTC.